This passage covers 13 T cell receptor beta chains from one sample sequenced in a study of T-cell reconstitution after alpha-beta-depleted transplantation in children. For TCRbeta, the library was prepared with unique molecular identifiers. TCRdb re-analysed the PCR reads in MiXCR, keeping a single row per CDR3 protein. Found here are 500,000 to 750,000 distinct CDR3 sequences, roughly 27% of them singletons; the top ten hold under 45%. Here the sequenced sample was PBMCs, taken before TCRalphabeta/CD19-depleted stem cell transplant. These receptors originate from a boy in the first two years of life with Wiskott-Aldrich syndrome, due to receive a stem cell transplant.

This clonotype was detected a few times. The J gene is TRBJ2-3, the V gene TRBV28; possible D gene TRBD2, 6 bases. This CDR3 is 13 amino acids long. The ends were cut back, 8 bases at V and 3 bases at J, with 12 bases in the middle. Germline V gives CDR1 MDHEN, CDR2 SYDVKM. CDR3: CASGGPPTDTQYF. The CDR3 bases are TGTGCCAGCGGAGGGCCACCAACAGATACGCAGTATTTT.

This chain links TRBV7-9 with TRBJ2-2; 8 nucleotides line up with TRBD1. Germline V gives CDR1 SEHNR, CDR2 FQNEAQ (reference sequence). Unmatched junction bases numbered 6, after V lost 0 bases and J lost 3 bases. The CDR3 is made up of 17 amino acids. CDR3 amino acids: CASSLASGGGYTGELFF. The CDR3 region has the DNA TGTGCCAGCAGCTTAGCGTCAGGGGGCGGCTACACCGGGGAGCTGTTTTTT.

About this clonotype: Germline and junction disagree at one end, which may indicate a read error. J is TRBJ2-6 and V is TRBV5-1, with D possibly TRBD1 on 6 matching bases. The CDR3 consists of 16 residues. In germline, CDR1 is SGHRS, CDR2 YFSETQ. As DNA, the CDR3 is TGCGCCAGCAGACAGGGAACCTTCTCTGGGGCCAACGGCCTGACTTTC. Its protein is CASRQGTFSGANGLTF.

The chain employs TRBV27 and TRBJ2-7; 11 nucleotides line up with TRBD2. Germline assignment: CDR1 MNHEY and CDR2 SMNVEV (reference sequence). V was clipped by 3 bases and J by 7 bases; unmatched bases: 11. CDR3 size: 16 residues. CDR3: CASSFTLAGGPREQYF. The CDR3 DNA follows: TGTGCCAGCAGTTTCACGTTAGCGGGAGGGCCGAGGGAGCAGTACTTC.

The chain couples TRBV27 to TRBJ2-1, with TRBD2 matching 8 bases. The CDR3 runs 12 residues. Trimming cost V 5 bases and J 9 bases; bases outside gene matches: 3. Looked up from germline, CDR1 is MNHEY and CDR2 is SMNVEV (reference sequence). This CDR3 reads CASSVTSGEQFF. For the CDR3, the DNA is TGTGCCAGCAGTGTAACTAGCGGTGAGCAGTTCTTC.

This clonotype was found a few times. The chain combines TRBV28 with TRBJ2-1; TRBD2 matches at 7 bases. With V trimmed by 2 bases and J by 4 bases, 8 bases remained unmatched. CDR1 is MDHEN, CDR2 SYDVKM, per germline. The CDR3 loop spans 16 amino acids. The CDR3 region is CASSLNGGGPYNEQFF. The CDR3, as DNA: TGTGCCAGCAGTTTAAATGGGGGAGGGCCTTACAATGAGCAGTTCTTC.

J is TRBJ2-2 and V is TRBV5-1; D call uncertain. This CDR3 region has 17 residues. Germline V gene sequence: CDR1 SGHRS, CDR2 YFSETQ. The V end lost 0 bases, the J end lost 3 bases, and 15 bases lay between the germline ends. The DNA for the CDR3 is TGCGCCAGCAGCTTGGAAAGTCAACCTCTTCACACCGGGGAGCTGTTTTTT. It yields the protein CASSLESQPLHTGELFF.

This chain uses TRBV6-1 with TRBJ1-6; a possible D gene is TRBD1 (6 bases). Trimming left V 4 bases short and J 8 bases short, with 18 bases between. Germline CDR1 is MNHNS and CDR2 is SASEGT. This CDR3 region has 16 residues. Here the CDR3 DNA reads TGTGCCAGCAGTGTAACGAGGGGGGCAGGATATTCACCCCTCCACTTT. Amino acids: CASSVTRGAGYSPLHF.

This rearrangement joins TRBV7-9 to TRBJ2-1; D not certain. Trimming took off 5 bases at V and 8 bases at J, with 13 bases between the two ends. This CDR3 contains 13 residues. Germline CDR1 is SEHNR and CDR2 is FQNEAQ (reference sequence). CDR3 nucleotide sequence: TGTGCCAGCAGCAAAGACCCGTTGGATGAGCAGTTCTTC. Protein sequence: CASSKDPLDEQFF.

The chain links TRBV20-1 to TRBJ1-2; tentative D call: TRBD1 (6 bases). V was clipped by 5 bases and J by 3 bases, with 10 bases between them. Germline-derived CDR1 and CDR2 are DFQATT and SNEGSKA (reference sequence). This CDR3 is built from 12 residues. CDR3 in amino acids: CSASTGDYGYTF. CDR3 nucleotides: TGCAGTGCTTCGACAGGAGACTATGGCTACACCTTC.

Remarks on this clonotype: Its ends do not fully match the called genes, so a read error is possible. The CDR3: CASSPWDPTSGGF. CDR3 nucleotide sequence: TGTGCCAGCAGCCCCTGGGACCCCACTAGTGGTGGTTTT. The chain couples TRBV7-9 to TRBJ2-3; D tentatively reads TRBD1 or TRBD2 (5 bases each). The CDR3 covers 13 residues. Per germline, CDR1 SEHNR and CDR2 FQNEAQ (reference sequence).

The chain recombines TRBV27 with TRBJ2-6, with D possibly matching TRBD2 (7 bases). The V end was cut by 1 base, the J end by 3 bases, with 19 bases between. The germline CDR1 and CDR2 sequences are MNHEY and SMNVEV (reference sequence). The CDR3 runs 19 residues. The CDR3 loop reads CASSLYGGQEVDGANVLTF. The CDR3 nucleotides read TGTGCCAGCAGTTTATACGGGGGGCAAGAAGTGGATGGGGCCAACGTCCTGACTTTC.

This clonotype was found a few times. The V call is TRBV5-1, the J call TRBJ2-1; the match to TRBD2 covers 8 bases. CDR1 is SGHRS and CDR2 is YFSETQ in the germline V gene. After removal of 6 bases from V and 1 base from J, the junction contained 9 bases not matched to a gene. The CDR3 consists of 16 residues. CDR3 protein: CASTKIAGSSYNEQFF. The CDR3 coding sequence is TGCGCCAGCACCAAAATAGCGGGATCGTCCTACAATGAGCAGTTCTTC.